Below, 14 T cell receptor beta chains from the same sample are listed, as sequenced in a study of patients and donors after allogeneic stem cell transplantation. TCRdb used MiXCR to reprocess the RT-PCR reads, holding one entry per CDR3 protein. In the table there are around 240,000 distinct CDR3 sequences, 13% to 15% of which are singletons. The specimen sequenced was blood, either unsorted or a sorted T cell fraction (not recorded which). These receptors were taken from a human donor who was either an allogeneic HSCT recipient or a stem cell or donor lymphocyte infusion donor (not recorded which). It is not recorded whose cells these are; they may come from a transplant donor.

This clonotype came up many times. V usage is TRBV5-1 and J usage is TRBJ2-5; 11 bases are shared with TRBD1. Germline trimming cut 1 base from V and 4 bases from J; bases unmatched to any gene: 9. The CDR3 has 17 residues. The germline V gene has CDR1 SGHRS and CDR2 YFSETQ. The CDR3 sequence is CASSLNPGQGERETQYF. CDR3 in DNA: TGCGCCAGCAGCTTGAATCCGGGACAGGGGGAGAGAGAGACCCAGTACTTC. Supplemented by reference TRBV5-1 and TRBJ2-5, the full variable domain reads KAGVTQTPRYLIKTRGQQVTLSCSPISGHRSVSWYQQTPGQGLQFLFEYFSETQRNKGNFPGRFSGRQFSNSRSEMNVSTLELGDSALYLCASSLNPGQGERETQYFGPGTRLLVL.

The table lists this clonotype with a few counts. V usage is TRBV4-1 and J usage is TRBJ2-7, with D tentatively TRBD2 (6 bases). Germline-derived CDR1 and CDR2 are MGHRA and YSYEKL. There are 14 residues in the CDR3. Trimming removed 4 bases at V and 3 bases at J, with 13 bases between. Written as DNA, the CDR3 is TGCGCCAGCAGCCGGGAGGACGGGTACTACGAGCAGTACTTC. This codes for CASSREDGYYEQYF.

In its sample, this clonotype was seen a few times. J is TRBJ2-7 and V is TRBV20-1; a weak D match, TRBD2 (6 bases). The CDR3 loop spans 13 amino acids. Germline CDR1 and CDR2: DFQATT and SNEGSKA (reference sequence). With 7 bases removed from V and 2 bases from J, the gap between germline ends came to 15 bases. The CDR3 sequence: CSGVNSGTYEQYF. The CDR3 nucleotides are TGCAGTGGTGTAAATAGCGGAACCTACGAGCAGTACTTC.

This clonotype was counted only a few times. The chain joins TRBV12-3 or TRBV12-4 to TRBJ2-5; no definite D call. With 1 base removed from V and 9 bases from J, the gap between germline ends came to 9 bases. The CDR3 runs to 12 residues. The CDR3 DNA sequence: TGTGCCAGCAGTTTAGTCTCCGCGGCCCAGTACTTC. Amino acids: CASSLVSAAQYF.

This clonotype was seen a handful of times. The V gene is TRBV7-3, the J gene TRBJ1-2, with 9 bases fitting TRBD1. V lost 3 bases, J lost 7 bases, and 3 bases stayed unmatched. CDR3 length equals 13 residues. The germline CDR1 and CDR2 sequences are SGHTA and FQGTGA. CDR3 loop: CASSFTGGTGYTF. Written as DNA, the CDR3 is TGTGCCAGCAGCTTTACAGGGGGCACTGGCTACACCTTC.

The chain recombines TRBV20-1 with TRBJ1-2, with 9 bases aligning to TRBD1. J lost 4 bases, V lost 5 bases, and 14 bases had no gene match. The CDR3 consists of 16 residues. The germline CDR1 and CDR2 sequences are DFQATT and SNEGSKA (reference sequence). The chain's CDR3 is CSAPPRTGDGSYGYTF. The CDR3 nucleotides read TGCAGTGCTCCCCCCCGGACAGGGGATGGGAGCTATGGCTACACCTTC.

This clonotype was seen at least ten times. The CDR3 coding sequence is TGTGCCTGGATAGGGCCCATGAACACTGAAGCTTTCTTT. It specifies CAWIGPMNTEAFF. This rearrangement joins TRBV30 to TRBJ1-1, with no clear D. V dropped 4 bases and J dropped 0 bases, with 9 bases sitting between them. This CDR3 comprises 13 residues. The germline V gene encodes CDR1 GTSNPN and CDR2 SVGIG (reference sequence).

This clonotype was counted many times. The chain recombines TRBV4-1 with TRBJ1-5; D uncertain. Trimming took off 0 bases at V and 6 bases at J, with 12 bases between the two ends. The germline V gene has CDR1 MGHRA and CDR2 YSYEKL. CDR3 length equals 15 residues. CDR3 region: CASSQENGRSQPQHF. The CDR3 DNA reads TGCGCCAGCAGCCAAGAAAACGGCAGGAGTCAGCCCCAGCATTTT.

This clonotype has a handful of counts. The CDR3 DNA follows: TGTGCCAGCAGTCCCGCCACGATTTTCACAGATACGCAGTATTTT. Protein: CASSPATIFTDTQYF. The V and J genes are TRBV28 and TRBJ2-3; D gene unclear. Looked up from germline, CDR1 is MDHEN and CDR2 is SYDVKM. Trimming took off 5 bases at V and 2 bases at J, with 14 bases between the two ends. This CDR3 is 15 amino acids long.

The chain combines TRBV12-3 or TRBV12-4 with TRBJ1-2; D is perhaps TRBD1 (5 bases). CDR3 length: 17 amino acids. Trimming removed 3 bases from V and 0 bases from J, with 17 bases in between. CDR3 bases: TGTGCCAGCAGTTTCCTCGTTACAGGAAAAACTAACTATGGCTACACCTTC. Amino acid sequence: CASSFLVTGKTNYGYTF.

V and J are TRBV19 and TRBJ2-1; no reliable D call. This CDR3 comprises 13 residues. V lost 5 bases, J lost 4 bases, and 9 bases lay in between. Germline V gene sequence: CDR1 LNHDA, CDR2 SQIVND (reference sequence). CDR3 sequence: CASSGQVYNEQFF. In DNA, the CDR3 is TGTGCCAGTAGTGGGCAGGTTTACAATGAGCAGTTCTTC. The full variable domain, with the rest looked up from reference TRBV19 and TRBJ2-1, is DGGITQSPKYLFRKEGQNVTLSCEQNLNHDAMYWYRQDPGQGLRLIYYSQIVNDFQKGDIAEGYSVSREKKESFPLTVTSAQKNPTAFYLCASSGQVYNEQFFGPGTRLTVL.

This clonotype was detected many times. V usage is TRBV7-2 and J usage is TRBJ1-2, with D uncertain. Germline values: CDR1 SGHTA, CDR2 FQGNSA. The length of the CDR3 is 14 residues. Deletions cut 1 base from V and 0 bases from J, with 6 bases between. In DNA form, the CDR3 reads TGTGCCAGCAGCTTAGGACGAGCTAACTATGGCTACACCTTC. It specifies CASSLGRANYGYTF.

This clonotype was seen many times. The rearrangement links TRBV5-6 to TRBJ2-1; 8 nucleotides align to TRBD2. With V trimmed by 0 bases and J by 4 bases, 3 bases remained unmatched. This CDR3 spans 15 amino acids. CDR1 and CDR2 from the germline V gene are SGHDT and YYEEEE. CDR3 nucleotide sequence: TGTGCCAGCAGCTTGGGGAGCGGGGGATACAATGAGCAGTTCTTC. It codes for CASSLGSGGYNEQFF.

This clonotype was seen many times. The chain uses TRBV20-1 and TRBJ1-1, with D possibly being TRBD1 (5 bases). Germline V gives CDR1 DFQATT, CDR2 SNEGSKA (reference sequence). This CDR3 region has 14 residues. The germline V and J ends were trimmed by 1 base and 3 bases, with 12 bases remaining between them. The CDR3 protein is CSARAPGTHTEAFF. The CDR3 region has the DNA TGCAGTGCTAGAGCACCCGGGACTCACACTGAAGCTTTCTTT.